The T cell receptor beta chain under discussion was sequenced for a study of blood T cell repertoires in COVID-19. The CDR3 has 14 amino acids. Trimming pared 0 bases from V and 0 bases from J, leaving 6 bases between. In germline, CDR1 is SGHRS, CDR2 YFSETQ. Only one count was recorded for this clone. Generated by immunoSEQ multiplex PCR, the TCRdb table keeps only in-frame clones and is missing some. The sample records some 300,000 clones, 90% being singletons. This receptor was identified in a woman between 18 and 29 years old with acute COVID-19. Sequencing used PBMCs or T cells enriched from blood (not recorded which). This sequence joins TRBV5-1 and TRBJ1-1; D uncertain. CDR3 loop: CASSLDTVNTEAFF. The CDR3 DNA reads TGCGCCAGCAGCTTGGACACAGTGAACACTGAAGCTTTCTTT.